Presented here are 23 T cell receptor beta chains from one specimen sequenced in a study of identical twins. TCRdb passed the 5' RACE reads through MiXCR, listing each CDR3 protein once. The sample carries 400,000 to 600,000 distinct CDR3 sequences, around 24% recorded once. This same sample was also part of a study on yellow fever vaccine responses in identical twins.

The sequenced sample was CD4+ T cells sorted from blood. Every receptor here comes from a young woman in good health.

V is TRBV13 and J is TRBJ2-3; 14 nucleotides line up with TRBD2. Germline CDR1 and CDR2: PRHDT and FYEKMQ (reference sequence). Germline trimming cut 3 bases from V and 0 bases from J; bases unmatched to any gene: 2. The CDR3 has 17 residues. The CDR3 nucleotides are TGTGCCAGCAGCTTGACTAGCGGGAGGGCCAGCACAGATACGCAGTATTTT. Translated, it gives CASSLTSGRASTDTQYF.

The V and J genes are TRBV15 and TRBJ2-7, with D maybe TRBD1 (7 bases). The germline CDR1 and CDR2 sequences are LNHNV and YYDKDF (reference sequence). The CDR3 has 16 amino acids. V lost 0 bases and J 2 bases, leaving 14 bases between the germline ends. In DNA form, the CDR3 reads TGTGCCACCAGCAGAGAGGCAGGGGGGTATCCCTACGAGCAGTACTTC. The encoded protein is CATSREAGGYPYEQYF.

The genes are TRBV11-2 and TRBJ2-7; D call uncertain. This CDR3 spans 14 amino acids. V was pared by 2 bases and J by 3 bases, with 11 bases between. The germline V gene has CDR1 SGHAT and CDR2 FQNNGV. The CDR3 DNA sequence: TGTGCCAGCAGCTTATTTGGAAAGGTCTACGAGCAGTACTTC. Encoded protein: CASSLFGKVYEQYF. The full variable domain, in which reference TRBV11-2 and TRBJ2-7 provide the parts outside the CDR3, is EAGVAQSPRYKIIEKRQSVAFWCNPISGHATLYWYQQILGQGPKLLIQFQNNGVVDDSQLPKDRFSAERLKGVDSTLKIQPAKLEDSAVYLCASSLFGKVYEQYFGPGTRLTVT.

This clonotype was seen a few times. V gene TRBV28 combines with J gene TRBJ1-1; unclear D gene. The V end lost 8 bases, the J end lost 4 bases, and 20 bases lay between the germline ends. CDR3 length: 15 amino acids. The germline gives CDR1 MDHEN, CDR2 SYDVKM. For the CDR3, the DNA is TGTGCCAGCGCGCCTAACCTTTTAAGGAGCACTGAAGCTTTCTTT. Translating it yields CASAPNLLRSTEAFF.

In this sample, this clonotype turned up a few times. The chain couples TRBV5-1 to TRBJ2-2, with 10 bases identical to TRBD1. The J segment lost 2 bases and the V segment lost 3 bases, leaving 7 bases of the junction unmatched. This CDR3 spans 17 amino acids. The germline V gene encodes CDR1 SGHRS and CDR2 YFSETQ. This chain's CDR3 is CASSYPGTGANTGELFF. The CDR3 DNA reads as TGCGCCAGCAGCTACCCCGGGACAGGGGCCAACACCGGGGAGCTGTTTTTT.

This chain joins TRBV3-1 and TRBJ1-1; D perhaps matches TRBD1 (5 bases). Germline CDR1 reads LGHDT; CDR2 reads YNNKEL (reference sequence). This CDR3 has 14 residues. V was clipped by 3 bases and J by 5 bases, with 13 bases between them. CDR3: CASSHSGGVTEAFF. CDR3 in DNA: TGTGCCAGCAGCCACTCGGGGGGGGTTACTGAAGCTTTCTTT.

This clonotype was observed a few times. This sequence joins TRBV10-3 and TRBJ2-7, with D unclear. Germline CDR1 reads ENHRY; CDR2 reads SYGVKD. V lost 6 bases, J lost 5 bases, and 14 bases lay in between. The CDR3 consists of 13 residues. CDR3 nucleotide sequence: TGTGCCATCAGCGCAGGTCCACCTGACGAGCAGTACGTC. This translates into CAISAGPPDEQYV.

The chain couples TRBV18 to TRBJ1-3, with D unresolved. This CDR3 spans 15 amino acids. CDR1 and CDR2 (germline): KGHSH, LQKENI. V lost 1 base and J 1 base, leaving 8 bases between the germline ends. CDR3 coding DNA: TGTGCCAGCTCACCACTGGGCGAATCTGGAAACACCATATATTTT. Translating gives CASSPLGESGNTIYF.

This clonotype was observed a handful of times. V and J are TRBV6-1 and TRBJ2-4; D remains ambiguous. Germline V gene sequence: CDR1 MNHNS, CDR2 SASEGT. This CDR3 contains 15 residues. Trimming shortened V by 6 bases and J by 3 bases, and 15 bases separated the two germline ends. In DNA, the CDR3 is TGTGCCAGCAGGCCGATAGAATGGGACAAAAACATTCAGTACTTC. Amino acid sequence: CASRPIEWDKNIQYF.

This clonotype was seen a handful of times. V gene TRBV10-3 combines with J gene TRBJ1-6; possibly TRBD1 for D (5 bases). V was cut by 2 bases and J by 4 bases, with 9 bases left in between. The CDR3 runs to 15 residues. CDR1 is ENHRY and CDR2 is SYGVKD in the germline V gene. CDR3 sequence (DNA): TGTGCCATCAGTGAGACGGGGCAGTATAATTCACCCCTCCACTTT. Its protein product is CAISETGQYNSPLHF.

In this sample, this clonotype turned up a few times. The rearrangement joins TRBV6-2 or TRBV6-3 to TRBJ2-1; 7 bases line up with TRBD2. The CDR3 spans 16 residues. J lost 5 bases, V lost 2 bases, and 9 bases had no gene match. Per the germline V gene, CDR1 is MNHEY and CDR2 is SVGEGT. This chain's CDR3 is CASSYPRGGLDNEQFF. The CDR3 DNA is TGTGCCAGCAGTTACCCCCGCGGGGGTCTGGACAATGAGCAGTTCTTC.

CDR3 in DNA: TGTGCCAGCCGGGGTGTGGGTCAGCCCCAGCATTTT. This encodes CASRGVGQPQHF. The chain carries TRBV7-8 and TRBJ1-5; D remains unclear. Deletions cut 8 bases from V and 6 bases from J, with 11 bases between. The V gene's germline CDR1 is SGHVS and CDR2 FQNEAQ. The CDR3 is 12 residues long.

The chain employs TRBV20-1 and TRBJ2-1, with 9 bases lining up with TRBD1. V lost 5 bases to trimming and J lost 5 bases; unmatched junction nucleotides: 4. The CDR3 extends over 13 amino acids. CDR1 is DFQATT and CDR2 is SNEGSKA in the germline V gene (reference sequence). Here the CDR3 DNA reads TGCAGTGCTGGGACAGGGTGGGACAATGAGCAGTTCTTC. This codes for CSAGTGWDNEQFF.

V and J are TRBV5-1 and TRBJ2-3, with 7 bases aligning to TRBD1. V shed 0 bases and J 3 bases; nucleotides not matched to a gene: 7. The CDR3 has 16 residues. Germline values: CDR1 SGHRS, CDR2 YFSETQ. CDR3 nucleotide sequence: TGCGCCAGCAGCTTGGCCGGGACAGCCATTACAGATACGCAGTATTTT. Encoded protein: CASSLAGTAITDTQYF.

CDR3 in DNA: TGTGCCAGCAGCCGAGCATGGACTGAAGCTTTCTTT. Its translation: CASSRAWTEAFF. This chain joins TRBV6-6 and TRBJ1-1, with D unclear. CDR3 size: 12 residues. Germline CDR1 and CDR2: MNHNY and SVGAGI (reference sequence). Trimming left V 6 bases short and J 5 bases short, with 10 bases between.

The chain uses TRBV7-2 and TRBJ2-3, with a tentative D call TRBD1 (6 bases). Trimming removed 5 bases from V and 2 bases from J, with 14 bases in between. This CDR3 contains 15 residues. The germline V gene has CDR1 SGHTA and CDR2 FQGNSA. Here the CDR3 DNA reads TGTGCCAGCAGCCCACAGGGAATCGCCACAGATACGCAGTATTTT. Protein: CASSPQGIATDTQYF.

This clonotype was seen a few times. The CDR3 loop reads CASRHRGRDYGYTF. The DNA of the CDR3 is TGTGCCAGCAGGCACAGGGGGAGAGACTATGGCTACACCTTC. The gene calls are TRBV12-3 or TRBV12-4 and TRBJ1-2; 8 bases agree with TRBD1. The CDR3 contains 14 residues. V lost 6 bases and J lost 3; bases outside the gene matches: 6.

This clonotype showed up just a few times. V and J are TRBV12-3 or TRBV12-4 and TRBJ1-5; D remains ambiguous. The V gene lost 5 bases and the J gene lost 4 bases, with 6 bases spanning the gap. CDR3 length: 12 residues. The CDR3 nucleotides are TGTGCCAGCAGTACCCTAAATCAGCCCCAGCATTTT. Translation: CASSTLNQPQHF.

This clonotype was picked up a small number of times. The chain combines TRBV5-1 with TRBJ2-1; D perhaps matches TRBD2 (5 bases). There are 15 residues in the CDR3. Trimming stripped 1 base from V and 5 bases from J, with 13 bases between. Germline V lookup: CDR1 SGHRS, CDR2 YFSETQ. The CDR3 loop reads CASSLRDTGNNEQFF. The CDR3 bases are TGCGCCAGCAGCTTGAGGGATACGGGGAACAATGAGCAGTTCTTC. Using reference TRBV5-1 and TRBJ2-1 for the parts outside the CDR3, the full variable domain is KAGVTQTPRYLIKTRGQQVTLSCSPISGHRSVSWYQQTPGQGLQFLFEYFSETQRNKGNFPGRFSGRQFSNSRSEMNVSTLELGDSALYLCASSLRDTGNNEQFFGPGTRLTVL.

This sequence joins TRBV29-1 and TRBJ1-1; unclear D gene. Trimming pared 2 bases from V and 0 bases from J, leaving 7 bases between. The CDR3 runs 13 residues. Germline V gives CDR1 SQVTM, CDR2 ANQGSEA. The CDR3 sequence: CSVERQMNTEAFF. As DNA, the CDR3 is TGCAGCGTTGAAAGGCAGATGAACACTGAAGCTTTCTTT.

This clonotype was seen ten or more times. The V gene is TRBV24-1, the J gene TRBJ2-3; D is perhaps TRBD1 or TRBD2 (5 bases each). Per the germline V gene, CDR1 is KGHDR and CDR2 is SFDVKD. Between the trimmed V and J ends, which lost 3 bases and 2 bases, there was a span of 11 bases. This CDR3 spans 15 amino acids. CDR3 DNA sequence: TGTGCCACCAGTGATCTCCGGGACCTCACAGATACGCAGTATTTT. Protein sequence: CATSDLRDLTDTQYF.

This clonotype was counted only a few times. V gene TRBV6-1 combines with J gene TRBJ2-2; D may be TRBD2 (5 bases). CDR1 is MNHNS and CDR2 is SASEGT in the germline V gene. The CDR3 length is 15 residues. V lost 8 bases and J lost 5, with 18 bases in between. The CDR3 nucleotides read TGTGCCAGCCGCGTACCGGGCCCGGGGACCGGGGAGCTGTTTTTT. This sequence encodes CASRVPGPGTGELFF.

The genes are TRBV29-1 and TRBJ2-3; no clear D. V was shortened by 7 bases and J by 0 bases, with 14 bases between the two germline ends. This CDR3 comprises 14 residues. Looked up from germline, CDR1 is SQVTM and CDR2 is ANQGSEA. The CDR3 DNA sequence: TGCAGCGCCGGTCTAAGAGGAAGCACAGATACGCAGTATTTT. Its protein product is CSAGLRGSTDTQYF.